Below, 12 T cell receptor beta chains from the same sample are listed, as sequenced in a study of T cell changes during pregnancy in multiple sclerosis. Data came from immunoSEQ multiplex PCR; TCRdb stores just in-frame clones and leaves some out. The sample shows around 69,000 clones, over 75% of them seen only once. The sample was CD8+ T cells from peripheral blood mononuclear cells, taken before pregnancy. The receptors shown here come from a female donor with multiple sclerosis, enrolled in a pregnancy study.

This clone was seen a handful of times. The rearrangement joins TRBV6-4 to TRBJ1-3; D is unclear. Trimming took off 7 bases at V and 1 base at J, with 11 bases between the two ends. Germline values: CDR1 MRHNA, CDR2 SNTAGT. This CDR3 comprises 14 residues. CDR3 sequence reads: CASTNRGSGNTIYF. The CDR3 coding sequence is TGTGCCAGCACCAACCGAGGGTCTGGAAACACCATATATTTT.

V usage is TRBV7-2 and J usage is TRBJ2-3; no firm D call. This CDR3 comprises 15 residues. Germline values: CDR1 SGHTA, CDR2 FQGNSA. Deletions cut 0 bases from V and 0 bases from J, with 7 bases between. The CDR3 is CASSLAVTSTDTQYF. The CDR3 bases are TGTGCCAGCAGCTTAGCTGTGACAAGCACAGATACGCAGTATTTT. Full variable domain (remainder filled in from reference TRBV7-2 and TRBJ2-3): GAGVSQSPSNKVTEKGKDVELRCDPISGHTALYWYRQSLGQGLEFLIYFQGNSAPDKSGLPSDRFSAERTGGSVSTLTIQRTQQEDSAVYLCASSLAVTSTDTQYFGPGTRLTVL.

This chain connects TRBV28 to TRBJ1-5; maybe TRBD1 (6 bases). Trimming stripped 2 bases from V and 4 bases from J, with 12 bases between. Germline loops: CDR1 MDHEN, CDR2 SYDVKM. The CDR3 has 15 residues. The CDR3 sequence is CASSLGGMSNQPQHF. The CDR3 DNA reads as TGTGCCAGCAGTTTAGGGGGCATGTCGAATCAGCCCCAGCATTTT.

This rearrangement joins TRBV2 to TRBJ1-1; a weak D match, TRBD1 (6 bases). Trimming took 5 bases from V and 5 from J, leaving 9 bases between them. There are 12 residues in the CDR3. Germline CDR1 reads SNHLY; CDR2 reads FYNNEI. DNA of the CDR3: TGTGCCAGCAGTTCCGGGACAACTGAAGCTTTCTTT. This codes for CASSSGTTEAFF.

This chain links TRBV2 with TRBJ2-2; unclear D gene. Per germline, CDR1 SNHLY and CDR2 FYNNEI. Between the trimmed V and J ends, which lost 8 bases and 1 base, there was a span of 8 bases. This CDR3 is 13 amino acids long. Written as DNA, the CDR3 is TGTGCCAGCGCCAGTATGAACACCGGGGAGCTGTTTTTT. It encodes CASASMNTGELFF.

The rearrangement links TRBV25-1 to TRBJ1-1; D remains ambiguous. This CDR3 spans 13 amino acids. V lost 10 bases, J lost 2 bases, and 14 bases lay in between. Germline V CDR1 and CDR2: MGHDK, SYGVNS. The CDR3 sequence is CANIAWTNTEAFF. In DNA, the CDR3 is TGTGCCAACATCGCCTGGACTAACACTGAAGCTTTCTTT.

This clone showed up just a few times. CDR3 residues: CASSPTLDWMSGYTF. In DNA form, the CDR3 reads TGTGCCAGCAGTCCTACGCTTGACTGGATGTCTGGCTACACCTTC. V gene TRBV6-5 combines with J gene TRBJ1-2, with D unresolved. The V and J ends lost 5 bases and 7 bases respectively, with 20 bases between them. There are 15 residues in the CDR3. Germline CDR1 and CDR2: MNHEY and SVGAGI.

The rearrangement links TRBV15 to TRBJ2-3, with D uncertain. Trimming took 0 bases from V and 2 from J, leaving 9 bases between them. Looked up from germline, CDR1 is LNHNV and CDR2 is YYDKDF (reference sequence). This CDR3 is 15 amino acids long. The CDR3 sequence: CATSRDTSVTDTQYF. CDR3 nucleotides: TGTGCCACCAGCAGAGATACAAGCGTCACAGATACGCAGTATTTT.

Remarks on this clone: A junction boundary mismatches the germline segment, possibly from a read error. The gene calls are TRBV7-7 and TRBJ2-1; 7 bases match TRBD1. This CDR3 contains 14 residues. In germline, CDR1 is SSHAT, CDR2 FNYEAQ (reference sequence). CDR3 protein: CASSPGTAYNEQFF. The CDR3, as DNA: TGTGCTAGCAGCCCCGGGACAGCCTACAATGAGCAGTTCTTC. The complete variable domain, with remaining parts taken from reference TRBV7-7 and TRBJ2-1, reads GAGVSQSPRYKVTKRGQDVTLRCDPISSHATLYWYQQALGQGPEFLTYFNYEAQPDKSGLPSDRFSAERPEGSISTLTIQRTEQRDSAMYRCASSPGTAYNEQFFGPGTRLTVL.

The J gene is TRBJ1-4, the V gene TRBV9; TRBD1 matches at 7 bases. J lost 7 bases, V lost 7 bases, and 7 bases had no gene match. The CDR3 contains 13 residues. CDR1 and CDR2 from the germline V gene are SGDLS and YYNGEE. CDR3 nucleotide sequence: TGTGCCAGCTCCAGGGGGTCTGGTGAAAAACTGTTTTTT. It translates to CASSRGSGEKLFF.

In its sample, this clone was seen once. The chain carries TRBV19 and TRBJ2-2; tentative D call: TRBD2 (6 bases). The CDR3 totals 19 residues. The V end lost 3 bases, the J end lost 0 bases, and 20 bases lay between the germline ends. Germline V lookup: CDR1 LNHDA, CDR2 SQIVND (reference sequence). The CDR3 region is CASSMREVGETANTGELFF. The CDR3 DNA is TGTGCCAGTAGTATGAGGGAGGTGGGGGAGACCGCGAACACCGGGGAGCTGTTTTTT.

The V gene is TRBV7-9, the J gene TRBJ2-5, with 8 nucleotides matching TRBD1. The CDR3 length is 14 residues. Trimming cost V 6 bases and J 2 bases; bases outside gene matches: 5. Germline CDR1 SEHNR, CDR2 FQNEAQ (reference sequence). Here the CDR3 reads CASRSGGGQETQYF. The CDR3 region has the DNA TGTGCCAGCAGGTCAGGGGGCGGGCAAGAGACCCAGTACTTC.